This T cell receptor beta chain emerged from a study of T cells in localized non-small cell lung cancer. The V segment lost 2 bases and the J segment 1 base; nucleotides outside the gene matches: 1. The V gene's germline CDR1 is GTSNPN and CDR2 SVGIG (reference sequence). CDR3 length: 13 amino acids. Overall study results and limits: The highest T cell clonality was in uninvolved adjacent lung, above tumor. Since sequencing was restricted to only one region of the tumor, intratumor heterogeneity remains a possibility. Paired adjacent lung recovered a median approximately 62 of the top 100 tumor clones. Greater T cell density in blood accompanied longer overall survival.

Sequencing was performed with immunoSEQ multiplex PCR; in TCRdb, only in-frame clones are kept and a portion is missing. The sample shows under 70,000 clones, just over 85% of them seen only once. Regarding this clone: Its antigen remains unidentified.

This clonotype was obtained from a woman aged 35 to 75 with stage I lung adenocarcinoma. The sequencing here drew on peripheral blood, taken before any cancer treatment. The V call is TRBV30, the J call TRBJ1-2; 7 bases map to TRBD1. The CDR3 sequence is CAWSYRGNYGYTF. In nucleotides, the CDR3 is TGTGCCTGGAGTTACAGGGGTAACTATGGCTACACCTTC.